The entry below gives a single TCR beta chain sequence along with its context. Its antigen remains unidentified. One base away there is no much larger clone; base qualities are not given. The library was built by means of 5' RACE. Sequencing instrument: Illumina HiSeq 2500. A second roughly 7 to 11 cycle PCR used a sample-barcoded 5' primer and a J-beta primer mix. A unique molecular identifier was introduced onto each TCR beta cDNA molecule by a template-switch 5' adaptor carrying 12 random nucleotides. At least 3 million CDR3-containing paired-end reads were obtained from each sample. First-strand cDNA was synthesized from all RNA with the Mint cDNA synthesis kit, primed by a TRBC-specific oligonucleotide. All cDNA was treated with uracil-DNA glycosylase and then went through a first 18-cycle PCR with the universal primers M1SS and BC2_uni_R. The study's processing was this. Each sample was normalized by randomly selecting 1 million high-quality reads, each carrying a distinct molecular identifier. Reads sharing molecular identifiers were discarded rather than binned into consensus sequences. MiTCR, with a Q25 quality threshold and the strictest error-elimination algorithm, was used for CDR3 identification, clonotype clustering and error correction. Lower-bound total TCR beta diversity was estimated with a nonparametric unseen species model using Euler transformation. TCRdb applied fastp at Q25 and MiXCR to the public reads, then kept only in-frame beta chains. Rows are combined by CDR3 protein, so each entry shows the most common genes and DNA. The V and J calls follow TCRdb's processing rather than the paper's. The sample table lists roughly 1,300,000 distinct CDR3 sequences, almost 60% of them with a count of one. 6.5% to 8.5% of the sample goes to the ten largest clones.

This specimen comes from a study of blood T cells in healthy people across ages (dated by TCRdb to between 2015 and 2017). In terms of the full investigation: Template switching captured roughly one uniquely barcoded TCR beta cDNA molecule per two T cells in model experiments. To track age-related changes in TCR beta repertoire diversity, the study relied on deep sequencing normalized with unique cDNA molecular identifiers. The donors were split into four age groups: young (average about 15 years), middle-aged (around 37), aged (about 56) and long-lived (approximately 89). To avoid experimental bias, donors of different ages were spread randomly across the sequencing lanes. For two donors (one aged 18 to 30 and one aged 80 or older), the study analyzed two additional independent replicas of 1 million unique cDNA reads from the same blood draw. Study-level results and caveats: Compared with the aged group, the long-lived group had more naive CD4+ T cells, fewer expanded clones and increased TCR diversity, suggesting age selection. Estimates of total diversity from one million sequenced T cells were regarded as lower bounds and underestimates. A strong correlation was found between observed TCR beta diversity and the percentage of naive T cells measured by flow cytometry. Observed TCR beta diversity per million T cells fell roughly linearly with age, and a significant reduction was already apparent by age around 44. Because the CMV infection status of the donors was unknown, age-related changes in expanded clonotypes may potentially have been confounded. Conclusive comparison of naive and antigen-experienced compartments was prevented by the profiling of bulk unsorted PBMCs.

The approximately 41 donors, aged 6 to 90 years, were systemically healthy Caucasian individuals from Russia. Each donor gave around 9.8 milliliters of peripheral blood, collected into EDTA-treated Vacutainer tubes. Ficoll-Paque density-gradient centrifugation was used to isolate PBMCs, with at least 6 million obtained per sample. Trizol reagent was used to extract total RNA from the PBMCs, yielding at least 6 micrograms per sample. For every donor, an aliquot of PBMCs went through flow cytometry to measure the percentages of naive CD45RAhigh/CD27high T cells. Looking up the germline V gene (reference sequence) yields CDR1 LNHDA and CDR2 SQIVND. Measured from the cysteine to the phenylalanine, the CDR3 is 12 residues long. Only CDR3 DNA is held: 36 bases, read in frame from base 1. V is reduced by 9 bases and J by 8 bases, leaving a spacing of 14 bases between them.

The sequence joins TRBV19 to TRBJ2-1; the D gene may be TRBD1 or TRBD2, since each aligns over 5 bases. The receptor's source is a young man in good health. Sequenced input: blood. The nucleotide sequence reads TGTGCCAGCAGAGGACGGGGCTATGAGCAGTTCTTC. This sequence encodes CASRGRGYEQFF.